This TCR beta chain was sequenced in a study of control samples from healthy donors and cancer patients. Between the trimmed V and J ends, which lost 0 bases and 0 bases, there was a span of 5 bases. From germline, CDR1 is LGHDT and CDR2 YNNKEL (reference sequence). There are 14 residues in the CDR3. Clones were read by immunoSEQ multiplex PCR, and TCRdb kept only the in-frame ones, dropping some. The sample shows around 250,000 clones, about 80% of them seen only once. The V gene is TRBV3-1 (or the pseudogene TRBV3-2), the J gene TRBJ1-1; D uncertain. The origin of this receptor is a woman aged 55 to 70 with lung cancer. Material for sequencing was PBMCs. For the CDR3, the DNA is TGTGCCAGCAGCCAAGAGGGCATGAACACTGAAGCTTTCTTT. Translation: CASSQEGMNTEAFF.